This entry lists 23 T cell receptor beta chains sequenced from one sample in a study of control samples from healthy donors and cancer patients. The assay was immunoSEQ multiplex PCR, and TCRdb's table has in-frame clones only and misses some. The table shows some 410,000 clones, with 80% to 95% occurring only once. The sequencing input was PBMCs. These TCRs come from a man aged 35-49 years with head and neck cancer.

The chain joins TRBV3-1 (or the pseudogene TRBV3-2) to TRBJ2-2, with 8 bases fitting TRBD1. The CDR3 has 16 residues. Germline CDR1 reads LGHDT; CDR2 reads YNNKEL (reference sequence). The V gene end was trimmed by 4 bases and the J gene end by 0 bases; junction bases not matched to a gene: 4. CDR3 bases: TGTGCCAGCAGCCCTTGGGACAGGTCGAACACCGGGGAGCTGTTTTTT. Protein sequence: CASSPWDRSNTGELFF.

The chain recombines TRBV19 with TRBJ2-2; D possibly corresponds to TRBD1 (7 bases). CDR1 and CDR2 (germline): LNHDA, SQIVND (reference sequence). Trimming took 3 bases from V and 5 from J, leaving 16 bases between them. CDR3 length: 16 residues. This CDR3 reads CASSMQGGRGTGELFF. In nucleotides, the CDR3 is TGTGCCAGTAGTATGCAGGGGGGCCGAGGGACCGGGGAGCTGTTTTTT.

The chain joins TRBV5-1 to TRBJ1-2, with 8 bases that match TRBD1. This CDR3 has 15 residues. After removal of 4 bases from V and 9 bases from J, the junction contained 14 bases not matched to a gene. Per germline, CDR1 SGHRS and CDR2 YFSETQ. CDR3 nucleotides: TGCGCCAGCAGCCCTACCCAAGGACAGGGAATGAGCTACACCTTC. Translating gives CASSPTQGQGMSYTF.

The chain links TRBV5-4 to TRBJ1-4, with D hard to call. V shed 3 bases and J shed 3 bases, with 9 bases lying between them. Germline loops: CDR1 SGHNT, CDR2 YYREEE (reference sequence). The CDR3 contains 14 residues. CDR3 sequence (DNA): TGTGCCAGCAGCTGGGTTGGGTCTAATGAAAAACTGTTTTTT. Translation gives CASSWVGSNEKLFF.

A few counts support this clone. The chain combines TRBV25-1 with TRBJ1-5, with a weak D call TRBD1 (5 bases). The germline V and J ends were trimmed by 8 bases and 4 bases, with 12 bases remaining between them. CDR3 length: 13 residues. CDR1 MGHDK and CDR2 SYGVNS come from the germline V gene. CDR3 in DNA: TGTGCCAGCGCTGAGGGGTTAAATCAGCCCCAGCATTTT. This encodes CASAEGLNQPQHF.

This sequence joins TRBV10-3 and TRBJ1-1, with D possibly matching TRBD1 (6 bases). Germline CDR1 reads ENHRY; CDR2 reads SYGVKD. CDR3 length: 14 amino acids. V was trimmed by 6 bases and J by 5 bases, leaving 16 bases between them. CDR3 in amino acids: CAISSGQLETEAFF. The CDR3 DNA is TGTGCCATCAGCTCAGGACAGCTAGAGACTGAAGCTTTCTTT.

The chain combines TRBV20-1 with TRBJ1-5; D gene uncertain. The V gene's germline CDR1 is DFQATT and CDR2 SNEGSKA (reference sequence). The CDR3 spans 14 residues. The V gene lost 5 bases and the J gene lost 3 bases, with 14 bases spanning the gap. CDR3 sequence reads: CSAGGLRDNQPQHF. DNA of the CDR3: TGCAGTGCTGGTGGACTGAGGGACAATCAGCCCCAGCATTTT.

The V gene is TRBV7-2, the J gene TRBJ1-3; 7 bases match TRBD1. Germline V lookup: CDR1 SGHTA, CDR2 FQGNSA. The CDR3 spans 15 residues. The V and J ends lost 3 bases and 0 bases, in that order; junction bases with no gene match: 2. In DNA form, the CDR3 reads TGTGCCAGCAGCTTGGCAGGGGGCTCTGGAAACACCATATATTTT. This translates into CASSLAGGSGNTIYF.

The V and J genes are TRBV13 and TRBJ1-3; D is uncertain. CDR3 length: 15 amino acids. The V and J ends lost 8 bases and 0 bases respectively, with 14 bases between them. In germline, CDR1 is PRHDT, CDR2 FYEKMQ (reference sequence). CDR3: CASGLIPDSGNTIYF. The CDR3 DNA is TGTGCCAGCGGGCTAATACCGGACTCTGGAAACACCATATATTTT. Variable domain in full (rest from reference TRBV13 and TRBJ1-3): AAGVIQSPRHLIKEKRETATLKCYPIPRHDTVYWYQQGPGQDPQFLISFYEKMQSDKGSIPDRFSAQQFSDYHSELNMSSLELGDSALYFCASGLIPDSGNTIYFGEGSWLTVV.

Only one count was recorded for this clone. CDR3 amino acids: CASSSPGSGANVLTF. CDR3 nucleotides: TGTGCCAGCAGCTCTCCAGGCTCTGGGGCCAACGTCCTGACTTTC. This chain connects TRBV11-2 to TRBJ2-6; no clear D. Germline assignment: CDR1 SGHAT and CDR2 FQNNGV. The CDR3 consists of 15 residues. Deletions cut 4 bases from V and 0 bases from J, with 7 bases between. The variable domain in full, completed from reference TRBV11-2 and TRBJ2-6, reads EAGVAQSPRYKIIEKRQSVAFWCNPISGHATLYWYQQILGQGPKLLIQFQNNGVVDDSQLPKDRFSAERLKGVDSTLKIQPAKLEDSAVYLCASSSPGSGANVLTFGAGSRLTVL.

The V and J genes are TRBV11-2 and TRBJ2-1, with D maybe TRBD2 (6 bases). From germline, CDR1 is SGHAT and CDR2 FQNNGV. The CDR3 sequence is 15 residues long. Trimming cost V 3 bases and J 5 bases, with 14 bases left between them. The CDR3 region is CASSFVSGKNNEQFF. In DNA, the CDR3 is TGTGCCAGCAGCTTTGTTAGCGGTAAGAACAATGAGCAGTTCTTC.

The chain carries TRBV28 and TRBJ2-1; D is perhaps TRBD2 (6 bases). V was pared by 8 bases and J by 4 bases, with 15 bases between. This CDR3 has 14 amino acids. Germline assignment: CDR1 MDHEN and CDR2 SYDVKM. Written as DNA, the CDR3 is TGTGCCAGCGCCCCGGGGGAGCCTTACAATGAGCAGTTCTTC. Encoded protein: CASAPGEPYNEQFF.

Details on this clone: The identical CDR3 is also encoded by other nucleotide sequences in the sample. The V gene is TRBV27, the J gene TRBJ2-1, with D hard to call. This CDR3 has 13 residues. Germline-derived CDR1 and CDR2 are MNHEY and SMNVEV (reference sequence). Trimming took off 2 bases at V and 0 bases at J, with 2 bases between the two ends. The CDR3 DNA follows: TGTGCCAGCAGTTTAAACTCCTACAATGAGCAGTTCTTC. Protein: CASSLNSYNEQFF.

This clone was detected only once. The chain uses TRBV3-1 (or the pseudogene TRBV3-2) and TRBJ2-7; 13 positions agree with TRBD2. Per germline, CDR1 LGHDT and CDR2 YNNKEL (reference sequence). The CDR3 has 15 residues. The J segment lost 5 bases and the V segment lost 2 bases, leaving 3 bases of the junction unmatched. The CDR3 protein is CASSQSGLAGDEQYF. CDR3 coding DNA: TGTGCCAGCAGCCAATCAGGACTAGCGGGAGACGAGCAGTACTTC.

The genes are TRBV12-3 or TRBV12-4 and TRBJ2-5; D may be TRBD2 (5 bases). The CDR3 sequence is 11 residues long. V was shortened by 3 bases and J by 12 bases, with 11 bases between the two germline ends. In nucleotides, the CDR3 is TGTGCCAGCAGTTTTGCGGGCAACGAGTACTTC. It yields the protein CASSFAGNEYF.

This chain connects TRBV27 to TRBJ1-3, with TRBD1 matching 7 bases. J gave up 1 base and V 5 bases, and 5 bases lay outside the gene matches. The length of the CDR3 is 15 residues. Germline lookup yields CDR1 MNHEY and CDR2 SMNVEV (reference sequence). CDR3 sequence: CASSPTGESGNTIYF. CDR3 coding DNA: TGTGCCAGCAGTCCAACAGGGGAATCTGGAAACACCATATATTTT.

In DNA, the CDR3 is TGTGCCTGGAGCTCCAGGGCCAACTATGGCTACACCTTC. Protein sequence: CAWSSRANYGYTF. The rearrangement joins TRBV30 to TRBJ1-2; D may be TRBD1 (5 bases). Germline V gene sequence: CDR1 GTSNPN, CDR2 SVGIG (reference sequence). Trimming removed 3 bases at V and 2 bases at J, with 10 bases between. The CDR3 has 13 amino acids.

The rearrangement uses TRBV6-5 and TRBJ1-2; 8 bases align to TRBD1. Per the germline V gene, CDR1 is MNHEY and CDR2 is SVGAGI. Trimming took 6 bases from V and 1 from J; bases not matched to a gene: 7. The CDR3 sequence is 15 residues long. CDR3 residues: CASRKTGANNYGYTF. The CDR3 nucleotides read TGTGCCAGCAGGAAGACAGGGGCGAATAACTATGGCTACACCTTC.

Note on this clone: One end of the junction does not line up with germline, which may come from a read error. This chain connects TRBV7-3 to TRBJ2-1; 11 bases agree with TRBD2. The CDR3 sequence is 15 residues long. Germline V gives CDR1 SGHTA, CDR2 FQGTGA. The CDR3 sequence is CASSLTSGGDNEQFF. The DNA for the CDR3 is TGTGCCAGCAGCCTAACTAGCGGGGGTGACAATGAGCAGTTCTTC.

The chain employs TRBV11-2 and TRBJ2-1, with D tentatively TRBD1 or TRBD2 (5 bases each). CDR1 and CDR2 (germline): SGHAT, FQNNGV. Trimming stripped 5 bases from V and 4 bases from J, with 9 bases between. There are 13 residues in the CDR3. In DNA form, the CDR3 reads TGTGCCAGCAGCAGGGACGGGTACAATGAGCAGTTCTTC. Encoded protein: CASSRDGYNEQFF.

The V and J genes are TRBV19 and TRBJ2-5; possible D gene TRBD2, 5 bases. CDR3 length: 13 residues. V was shortened by 5 bases and J by 3 bases, with 10 bases between the two germline ends. Per germline, CDR1 LNHDA and CDR2 SQIVND (reference sequence). The CDR3 DNA reads TGTGCCAGTAGTGGGTCCGGGGAAGAGACCCAGTACTTC. It is translated as CASSGSGEETQYF.

The sample holds one count of this clone. The chain combines TRBV27 with TRBJ1-5; D uncertain. V lost 2 bases, J lost 3 bases, and 11 bases lay in between. Germline CDR1 and CDR2: MNHEY and SMNVEV (reference sequence). CDR3 length equals 15 residues. Here the CDR3 reads CASSLKVGYNQPQHF. The DNA of the CDR3 is TGTGCCAGCAGTTTAAAGGTGGGCTACAATCAGCCCCAGCATTTT.

This clone was seen once. J is TRBJ2-2 and V is TRBV6-2 or TRBV6-3; no reliable D call. V was clipped by 2 bases and J by 3 bases, with 10 bases between them. Germline values: CDR1 MNHEY, CDR2 SVGEGT. The CDR3 contains 15 residues. The CDR3 sequence: CASSYARRDTGELFF. In DNA, the CDR3 is TGTGCCAGCAGTTACGCGAGAAGGGACACCGGGGAGCTGTTTTTT.